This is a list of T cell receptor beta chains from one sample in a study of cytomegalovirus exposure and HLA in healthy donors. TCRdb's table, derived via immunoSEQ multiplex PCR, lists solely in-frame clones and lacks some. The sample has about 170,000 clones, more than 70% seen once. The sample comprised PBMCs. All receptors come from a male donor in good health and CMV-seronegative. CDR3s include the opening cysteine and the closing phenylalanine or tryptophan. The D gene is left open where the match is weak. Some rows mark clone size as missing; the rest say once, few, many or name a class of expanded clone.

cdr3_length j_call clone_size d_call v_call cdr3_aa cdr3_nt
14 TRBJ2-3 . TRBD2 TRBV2 CARGAGGPTDTQYF TGTGCCAGGGGAGCGGGGGGCCCGACAGATACGCAGTATTTT
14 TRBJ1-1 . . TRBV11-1 CASSLATGGTEAFF TGTGCCAGCAGCTTAGCCACTGGAGGTACTGAAGCTTTCTTT
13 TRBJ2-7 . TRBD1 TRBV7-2 CASSLDRVDEQYF TGTGCCAGCAGCTTGGACAGGGTGGACGAGCAGTACTTC
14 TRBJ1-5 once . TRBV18 CASSRTDDITAQHF TGTGCCAGCTCACGGACAGACGACATAACGGCCCAGCATTTT
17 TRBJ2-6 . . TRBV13 CASSLRQVSSGANVLTF TGTGCCAGCAGCTTACGCCAGGTTAGCTCTGGGGCCAACGTCCTGACTTTC
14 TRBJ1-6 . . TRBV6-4 CASRAQQENSPLHF TGTGCCAGCAGGGCTCAACAGGAAAATTCACCCCTCCACTTT
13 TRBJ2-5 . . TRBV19 CASQGANQETQYF TGTGCCAGCCAAGGGGCAAATCAAGAGACCCAGTACTTC
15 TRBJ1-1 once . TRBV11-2 CASSSRTGVRTEAFF TGTGCCAGCAGCTCCCGAACGGGGGTGAGGACTGAAGCTTTCTTT
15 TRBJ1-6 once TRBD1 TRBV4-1 CASSPTRDRISPLHF TGCGCCAGCAGCCCGACCCGGGACAGGATTTCACCCCTCCACTTT
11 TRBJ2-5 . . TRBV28 CASKVEETQYF TGTGCCAGCAAGGTGGAGGAGACCCAGTACTTC
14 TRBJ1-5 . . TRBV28 CASSLLGDYRPQHF TGTGCCAGCAGTTTATTGGGGGACTATCGGCCCCAGCATTTT
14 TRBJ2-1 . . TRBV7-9 CASSLSPRDNEQFF TGTGCCAGCAGCTTATCCCCGAGGGACAATGAGCAGTTCTTC
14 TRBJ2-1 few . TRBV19 CASTTRELYNEQFF TGTGCCAGTACCACGCGGGAACTGTACAATGAGCAGTTCTTC
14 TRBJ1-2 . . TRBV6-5 CASSYSERTYGYTF TGTGCCAGCAGTTACTCAGAACGGACTTATGGCTACACCTTC
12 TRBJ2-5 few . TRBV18 CASSPFGSEQYF TGTGCCAGCTCACCCTTCGGGTCGGAGCAGTACTTC
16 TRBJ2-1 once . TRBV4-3 CASSQDGGGNHNEQFF TGCGCCAGCAGCCAAGATGGTGGCGGGAATCACAATGAGCAGTTCTTC
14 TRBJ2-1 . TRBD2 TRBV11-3 CASSGTSGYNEQFF TGTGCCAGCAGCGGGACTAGCGGCTACAATGAGCAGTTCTTC
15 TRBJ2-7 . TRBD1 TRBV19 CASSSQGAGAYEQYF TGTGCCAGTAGTTCACAGGGGGCGGGCGCCTACGAGCAGTACTTC
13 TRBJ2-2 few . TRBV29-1 CSFRSWGAGELFF TGCAGCTTCAGGAGTTGGGGCGCCGGGGAGCTGTTTTTT
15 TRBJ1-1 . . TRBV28 CASSSIWAQGTEAFF TGTGCCAGCAGTTCGATATGGGCACAAGGCACTGAAGCTTTCTTT
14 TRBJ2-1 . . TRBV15 CATSRDAQDNEQFF TGTGCCACCAGCAGAGATGCCCAGGACAATGAGCAGTTCTTC
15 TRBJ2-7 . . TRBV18 CASSKQTGGGYEQYF TGTGCCAGCTCAAAACAGACAGGCGGAGGCTACGAGCAGTACTTC
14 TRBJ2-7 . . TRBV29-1 CSVPSGGALYEQYF TGCAGCGTTCCAAGTGGGGGGGCTCTATACGAGCAGTACTTC
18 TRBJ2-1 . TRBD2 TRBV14 CASSQRGSSGRPPVEQFF TGTGCCAGCAGCCAAAGAGGATCTAGCGGGAGGCCGCCCGTGGAGCAGTTCTTC
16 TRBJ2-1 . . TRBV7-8 CASSVSGGSGNAGQFF TGTGCCAGCAGCGTCTCCGGGGGTAGCGGTAACGCGGGGCAGTTCTTC
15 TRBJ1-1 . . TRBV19 CASSWTARGNTEAFF TGTGCCAGTAGTTGGACAGCGAGAGGGAACACTGAAGCTTTCTTT
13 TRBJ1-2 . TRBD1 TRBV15 CATSRPGGYGYTF TGTGCCACCAGCCGCCCAGGGGGGTATGGCTACACCTTC
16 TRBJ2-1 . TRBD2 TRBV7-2 CASTIAGGGSYNEQFF TGTGCCAGCACCATAGCGGGAGGGGGTTCCTACAATGAGCAGTTCTTC
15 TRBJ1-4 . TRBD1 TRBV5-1 CASSSPGGLNEKLFF TGCGCCAGCAGCTCGCCAGGGGGGCTAAATGAAAAACTGTTTTTT
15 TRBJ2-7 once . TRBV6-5 CASSYSRDTSYEQYF TGTGCCAGCAGTTACTCAAGGGACACTTCCTACGAGCAGTACTTC
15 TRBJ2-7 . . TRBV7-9 CSSSLGGTQGREQYF TGTTCCAGCAGCTTAGGTGGGACACAAGGACGGGAGCAGTACTTC
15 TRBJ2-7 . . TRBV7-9 CASGTPRGRSYEQYF TGTGCCAGCGGCACCCCGCGGGGCAGGTCCTACGAGCAGTACTTC